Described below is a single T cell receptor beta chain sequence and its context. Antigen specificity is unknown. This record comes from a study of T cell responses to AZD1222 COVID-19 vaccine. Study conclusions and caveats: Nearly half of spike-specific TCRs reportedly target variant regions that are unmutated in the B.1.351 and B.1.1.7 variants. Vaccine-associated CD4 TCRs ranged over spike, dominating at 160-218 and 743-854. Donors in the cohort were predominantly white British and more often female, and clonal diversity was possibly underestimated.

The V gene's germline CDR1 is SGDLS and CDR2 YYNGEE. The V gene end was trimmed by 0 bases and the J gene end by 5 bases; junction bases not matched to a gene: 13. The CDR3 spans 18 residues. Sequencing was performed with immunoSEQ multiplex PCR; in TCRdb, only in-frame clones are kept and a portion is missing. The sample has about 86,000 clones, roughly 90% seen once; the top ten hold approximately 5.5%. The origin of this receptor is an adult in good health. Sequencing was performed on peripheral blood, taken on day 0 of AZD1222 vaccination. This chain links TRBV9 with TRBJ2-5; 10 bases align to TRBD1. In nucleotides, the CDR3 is TGTGCCAGCAGCGTAGGGGGACAGGGGACACTTTTTGGGGAGACCCAGTACTTC. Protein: CASSVGGQGTLFGETQYF.